This paragraph covers one T cell receptor beta chain sequence. No antigen is known for it. These data come from a study of T cell repertoires in cytomegalovirus infection. Germline V gene data show CDR1 as SGHAT and CDR2 as FQNNGV. V gave up 1 base and J gave up 7 bases, with 13 bases separating them. The CDR3 consists of 15 residues. TCRdb recomputed calls from the reads with MiXCR, one row per CDR3 protein. The sample shows just over 450,000 distinct CDR3 sequences, about 42% of them seen only once. The sequencing here drew on cultured PBMCs, taken from culture after CMV antigen stimulation. The chain employs TRBV11-2 and TRBJ2-2; D unresolved. The TCR sequence derives from a human donor in good health (CMV status not recorded). Some clones in this sample may be carry-over from other donors' samples. CDR3 nucleotide sequence: TGTGCCAGCAGCTTAGCCGGGCACCCGGGCGGGGAGCTGTTTTTT. It yields the protein CASSLAGHPGGELFF.